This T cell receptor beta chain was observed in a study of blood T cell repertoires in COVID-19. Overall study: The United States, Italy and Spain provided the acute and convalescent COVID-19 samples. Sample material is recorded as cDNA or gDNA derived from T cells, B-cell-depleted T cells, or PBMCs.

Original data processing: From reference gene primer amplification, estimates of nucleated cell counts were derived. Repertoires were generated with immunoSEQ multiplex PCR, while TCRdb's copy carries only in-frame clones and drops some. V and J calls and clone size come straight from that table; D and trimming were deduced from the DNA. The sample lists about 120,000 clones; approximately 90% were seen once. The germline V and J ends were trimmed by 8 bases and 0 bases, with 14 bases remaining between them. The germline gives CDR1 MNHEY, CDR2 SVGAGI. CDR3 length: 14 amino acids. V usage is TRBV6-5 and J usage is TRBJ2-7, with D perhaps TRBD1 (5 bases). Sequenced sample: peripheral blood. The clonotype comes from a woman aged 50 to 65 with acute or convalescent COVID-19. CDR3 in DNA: TGTGCCAGCTCGAACCCACAGGTCTCCTACGAGCAGTACTTC. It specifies CASSNPQVSYEQYF.